The T cell receptor beta chain under discussion was sequenced for a study of T-cell memory formation after mild COVID-19. General study points: Among clones contracting day 15 to 85, CD4/CD8 was balanced, whereas later expanders leaned CD4+.

On this clonotype itself: Its antigen is as yet unknown.

The CDR3 has 14 amino acids. The trim removed 3 bases at V and 6 bases at J, leaving 6 bases unmatched. Using constant-segment primers, 5'RACE produced TCR alpha and TCR beta cDNA libraries carrying sample barcodes and UMIs. One entry per CDR3 protein, called by TCRdb with MiXCR from the 5' RACE reads. Counted here are approximately 490,000 distinct CDR3 sequences, around 21% occurring once; the ten biggest clones make up approximately 12%. The J gene is TRBJ1-1, the V gene TRBV12-3 or TRBV12-4, with 8 positions matching TRBD1. Sequences were obtained from PBMCs or a T cell subset sorted from them (not recorded which). The sequence came from an adult woman who had mild COVID-19 (a few samples of this study predate the infection). Cell type and time point are not known. In nucleotides, the CDR3 is TGTGCCAGCAGTTTCAGGGGGCTGTCGGCTGAAGCTTTCTTT. Encoded protein: CASSFRGLSAEAFF.